Listed below are T cell receptor beta chains from one sample, sequenced in a study of shared clonotypes between healthy human individuals. Here immunoSEQ multiplex PCR was the method, and the copy in TCRdb shows in-frame clones only, minus some. The data contain about 680,000 clones, about two thirds of them singletons. Specimen: memory CD4+ T cells sorted from blood. These receptors all stem from a woman in her thirties in good health. The CDR3 runs from the conserved cysteine through the conserved F or W. A D gene is named only where the DNA matches it firmly. Not all rows give a size; the values are once, few, many and, for expanded clones, a class.

>NA|TRBJ2-5|TRBV25-1|once
CASSESILSSFETQYF
TGTGCCAGCAGTGAATCAATCTTATCCAGTTTTGAGACCCAGTACTTC
>NA|TRBJ1-5|TRBV19|NA
CASSMRGLQGQPQHF
TGTGCCAGTAGTATGAGAGGCCTTCAGGGTCAGCCCCAGCATTTT
>NA|TRBJ1-2|TRBV2|NA
CASSDDSPGYTF
TGTGCCAGCAGTGATGACAGCCCCGGCTACACCTTC
>NA|TRBJ2-1|TRBV28|few
CASRLGLNEQFF
TGTGCCAGCAGATTAGGGCTCAATGAGCAGTTCTTC
>TRBD2|TRBJ2-2|TRBV10-2|NA
CASSEARLAGEGELFF
TGCGCCAGCAGTGAGGCGAGGTTAGCGGGAGAGGGGGAGCTGTTTTTT
>TRBD1|TRBJ1-4|TRBV5-1|NA
CASSQRDRNNEKLFF
TGCGCCAGCAGCCAAAGGGACAGGAATAATGAAAAACTGTTTTTT
>NA|TRBJ2-7|TRBV2|NA
CASSGWGQKSSYEQYF
TGTGCCAGCAGTGGATGGGGACAAAAGAGCTCCTACGAGCAGTACTTC
>NA|TRBJ2-5|TRBV21-1|NA
CASSKLGGEQETQYF
TGTGCCAGCAGCAAATTGGGGGGGGAACAAGAGACCCAGTACTTC
>NA|TRBJ1-4|TRBV10-2|NA
CASSVRGINEKLFF
TGCGCCAGCAGTGTCCGGGGGATTAATGAAAAACTGTTTTTT
>TRBD1|TRBJ2-2|TRBV11-2|NA
CASSLGFGQGHTGELFF
TGTGCCAGCAGCTTAGGATTCGGACAGGGACACACCGGGGAGCTGTTTTTT
>NA|TRBJ2-7|TRBV11-2|NA
CASSSYRYEQYF
TGTGCCAGCAGCTCGTACCGGTACGAGCAGTACTTC
>TRBD2|TRBJ2-7|TRBV7-9|few
CASSPPLWTSASYEQYF
TGTGCCAGCAGCCCCCCCCTTTGGACTAGCGCGAGCTACGAGCAGTACTTC
>TRBD2|TRBJ2-5|TRBV19|NA
CASSITGGQETQYF
TGTGCCAGTAGTATCACGGGGGGACAAGAGACCCAGTACTTC
>NA|TRBJ1-5|TRBV6-4|NA
CASSASEDQPQHF
TGTGCCAGCAGTGCCTCGGAGGATCAGCCCCAGCATTTT
>TRBD2|TRBJ2-1|TRBV5-1|NA
CASKLAGGSNEQFF
TGCGCCAGCAAGCTAGCGGGAGGTAGCAATGAGCAGTTCTTC
>NA|TRBJ2-7|TRBV5-4|NA
CASSFTGKQNYEQYF
TGTGCCAGCAGCTTTACCGGGAAACAGAACTACGAGCAGTACTTC
>NA|TRBJ1-3|TRBV7-8|NA
CASSLARLGGSGNTIYF
TGTGCCAGCAGCTTAGCGCGTCTGGGGGGGTCTGGAAACACCATATATTTT
>NA|TRBJ1-2|TRBV11-2|NA
CASSWQQGNYGYTF
TGTGCCAGCAGCTGGCAGCAGGGCAACTATGGCTACACCTTC
>TRBD1|TRBJ1-5|TRBV7-8|NA
CASSFTGGGQPQHF
TGTGCCAGCAGCTTTACAGGGGGAGGTCAGCCCCAGCATTTT
>TRBD1|TRBJ1-5|TRBV2|many
CASRGTGNGNQPQHF
TGTGCCAGCAGAGGGACAGGGAACGGCAATCAGCCCCAGCATTTT
>TRBD1|TRBJ2-7|TRBV27|few
CASSLGTGLTYEQYF
TGTGCCAGCAGTTTAGGGACAGGGTTAACCTACGAGCAGTACTTC
>NA|TRBJ1-2|TRBV30|NA
CAWSVQTTNYGYTF
TGTGCCTGGAGTGTGCAGACAACTAACTATGGCTACACCTTC
>NA|TRBJ2-2|TRBV2|NA
CASSDGMSGTGELFF
TGTGCCAGCAGTGATGGGATGAGTGGGACCGGGGAGCTGTTTTTT
>NA|TRBJ2-7|TRBV28|NA
CASSLTFRDAFKAWYF
TGTGCCAGCAGTTTAACGTTCCGGGACGCCTTTAAAGCATGGTACTTC
>TRBD1|TRBJ1-2|TRBV6-6|NA
CASSRTGNGGYTF
TGTGCCAGCAGCAGGACAGGGAATGGTGGCTACACCTTC
>NA|TRBJ1-3|TRBV7-9|few
CASSAGQPGSGNTIYF
TGTGCCAGCAGCGCAGGACAGCCCGGCTCTGGAAACACCATATATTTT
>NA|TRBJ1-4|TRBV2|NA
CASTNDNEKLFF
TGTGCCAGCACGAACGATAATGAAAAACTGTTTTTT
>NA|TRBJ1-3|TRBV30|once
CAWSVGGASSLVNTIYF
TGTGCCTGGAGTGTAGGGGGGGCTTCCTCCCTGGTAAACACCATATATTTT
>TRBD2|TRBJ2-2|TRBV5-1|NA
CASSLGGTSGSTGELFF
TGCGCCAGCAGCTTGGGAGGGACTAGCGGGAGTACCGGGGAGCTGTTTTTT
>NA|TRBJ1-2|TRBV5-1|NA
CASSSVGESHGYTF
TGCGCCAGCAGCTCGGTGGGGGAGAGCCATGGCTACACCTTC
>NA|TRBJ2-7|TRBV6-5|NA
CASSYRPNSYEQYF
TGTGCCAGCAGTTACCGTCCCAACTCCTACGAGCAGTACTTC
>NA|TRBJ1-3|TRBV28|NA
CASRQTGVSSGNTIYF
TGTGCCAGCAGACAAACGGGAGTCAGCTCTGGAAACACCATATATTTT
>NA|TRBJ2-2|TRBV27|few
CASSLASGATGELFF
TGTGCCAGCAGTTTGGCCTCAGGGGCCACCGGGGAGCTGTTTTTT
>NA|TRBJ2-1|TRBV9|NA
CASSADTGNEQFF
TGTGCCAGCAGCGCGGACACCGGGAATGAGCAGTTCTTC
>NA|TRBJ2-1|TRBV11-2|NA
CASSPGAGPPYNEQFF
TGTGCCAGCAGTCCTGGCGCGGGGCCTCCCTACAATGAGCAGTTCTTC
>NA|TRBJ2-2|TRBV27|NA
CASTKTTYTGELFF
TGTGCCAGCACCAAAACTACTTACACCGGGGAGCTGTTTTTT
>NA|TRBJ1-5|TRBV7-8|NA
CASSSWTGGNQPQHF
TGTGCCAGCAGCTCCTGGACTGGGGGGAATCAGCCCCAGCATTTT
>TRBD1|TRBJ2-3|TRBV18|NA
CASLGQTDTQYF
TGTGCCAGCTTGGGACAGACAGATACGCAGTATTTT
>NA|TRBJ2-6|TRBV28|NA
CASSSPRNSGANVLTF
TGTGCCAGCAGTTCCCCGAGGAACTCTGGGGCCAACGTCCTGACTTTC
>TRBD2|TRBJ2-2|TRBV19|NA
CASSSNLAGAANTGELFF
TGTGCCAGTAGTAGTAATCTAGCGGGCGCTGCGAACACCGGGGAGCTGTTTTTT
>TRBD2|TRBJ2-1|TRBV5-1|NA
CASSLSPGLASHEQFF
TGCGCCAGCAGCTTATCCCCCGGACTAGCTTCCCATGAGCAGTTCTTC
>TRBD2|TRBJ2-7|TRBV28|NA
CASSLYLAGHEQYF
TGTGCCAGCAGTTTATATCTAGCGGGCCACGAGCAGTACTTC